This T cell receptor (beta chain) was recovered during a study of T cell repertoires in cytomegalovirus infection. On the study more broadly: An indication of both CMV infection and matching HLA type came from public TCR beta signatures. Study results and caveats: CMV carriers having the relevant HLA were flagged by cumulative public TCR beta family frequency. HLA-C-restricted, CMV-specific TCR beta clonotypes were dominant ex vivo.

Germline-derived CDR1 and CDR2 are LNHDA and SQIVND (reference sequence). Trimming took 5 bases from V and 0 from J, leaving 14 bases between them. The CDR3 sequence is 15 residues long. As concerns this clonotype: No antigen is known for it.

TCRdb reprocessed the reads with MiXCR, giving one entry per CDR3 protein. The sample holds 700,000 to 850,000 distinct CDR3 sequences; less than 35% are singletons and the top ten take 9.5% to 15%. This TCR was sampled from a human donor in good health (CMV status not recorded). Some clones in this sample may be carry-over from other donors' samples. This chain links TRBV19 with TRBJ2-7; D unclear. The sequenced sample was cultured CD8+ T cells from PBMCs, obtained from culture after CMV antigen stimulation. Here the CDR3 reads CASSPSAASSYEQYV. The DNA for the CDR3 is TGTGCCAGTAGTCCTTCGGCAGCGAGCTCCTACGAGCAGTACGTC.